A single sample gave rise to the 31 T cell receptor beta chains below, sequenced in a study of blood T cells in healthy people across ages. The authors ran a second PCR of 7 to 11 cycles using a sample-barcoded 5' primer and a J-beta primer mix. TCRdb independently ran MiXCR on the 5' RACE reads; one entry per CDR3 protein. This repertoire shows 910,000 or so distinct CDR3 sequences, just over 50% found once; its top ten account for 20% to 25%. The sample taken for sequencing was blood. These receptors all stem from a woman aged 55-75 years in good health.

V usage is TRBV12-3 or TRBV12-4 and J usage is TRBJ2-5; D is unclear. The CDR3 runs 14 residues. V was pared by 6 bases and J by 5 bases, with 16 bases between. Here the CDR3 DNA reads TGTGCCAGCAGCCCCGGCCAGCTGCGGGAGACCCAGTACTTC. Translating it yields CASSPGQLRETQYF.

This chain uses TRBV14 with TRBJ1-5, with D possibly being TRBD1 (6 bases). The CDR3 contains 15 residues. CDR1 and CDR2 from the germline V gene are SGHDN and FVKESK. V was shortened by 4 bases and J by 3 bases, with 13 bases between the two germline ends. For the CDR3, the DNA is TGTGCCAGCAGCCCCCGGGACATGGTCAATCAGCCCCAGCATTTT. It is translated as CASSPRDMVNQPQHF.

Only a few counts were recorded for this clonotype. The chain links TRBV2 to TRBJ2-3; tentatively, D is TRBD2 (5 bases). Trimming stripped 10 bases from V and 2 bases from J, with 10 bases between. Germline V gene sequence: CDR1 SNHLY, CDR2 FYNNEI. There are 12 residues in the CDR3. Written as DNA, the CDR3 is TGTGCCACCCAGAGGGACACAGATACGCAGTATTTT. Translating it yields CATQRDTDTQYF. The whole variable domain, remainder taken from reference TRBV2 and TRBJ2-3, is EPEVTQTPSHQVTQMGQEVILRCVPISNHLYFYWYRQILGQKVEFLVSFYNNEISEKSEIFDDQFSVERPDGSNFTLKIRSTKLEDSAMYFCATQRDTDTQYFGPGTRLTVL.

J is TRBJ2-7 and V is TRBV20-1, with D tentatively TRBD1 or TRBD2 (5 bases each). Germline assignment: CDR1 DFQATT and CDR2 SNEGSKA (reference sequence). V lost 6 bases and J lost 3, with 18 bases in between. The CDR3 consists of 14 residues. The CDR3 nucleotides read TGCAGTGCGACTGCCGGGACCGACGTCTACGAGCAGTACTTC. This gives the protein CSATAGTDVYEQYF.

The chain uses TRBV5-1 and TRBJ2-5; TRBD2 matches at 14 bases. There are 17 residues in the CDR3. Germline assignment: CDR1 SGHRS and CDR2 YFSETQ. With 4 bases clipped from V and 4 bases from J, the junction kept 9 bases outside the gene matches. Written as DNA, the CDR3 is TGCGCCAGCAGCACGGGACTAGCGGGAGAGGTAGCAGAGACCCAGTACTTC. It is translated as CASSTGLAGEVAETQYF.

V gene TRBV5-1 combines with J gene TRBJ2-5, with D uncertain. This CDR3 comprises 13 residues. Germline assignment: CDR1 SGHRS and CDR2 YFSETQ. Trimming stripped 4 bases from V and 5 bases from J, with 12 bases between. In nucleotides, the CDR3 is TGCGCCAGCAGCCCATTACATGGGGAGACCCAGTACTTC. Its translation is CASSPLHGETQYF.

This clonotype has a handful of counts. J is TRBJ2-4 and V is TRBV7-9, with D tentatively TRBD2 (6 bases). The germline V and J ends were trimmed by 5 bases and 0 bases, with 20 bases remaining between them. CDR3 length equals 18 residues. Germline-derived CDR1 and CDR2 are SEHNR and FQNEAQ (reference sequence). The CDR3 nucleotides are TGTGCCAGCAGCCCAACGCCCCTGCCGGGAGTAGCCAAAAACATTCAGTACTTC. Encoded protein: CASSPTPLPGVAKNIQYF. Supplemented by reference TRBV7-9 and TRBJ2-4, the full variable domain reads DTGVSQNPRHKITKRGQNVTFRCDPISEHNRLYWYRQTLGQGPEFLTYFQNEAQLEKSRLLSDRFSAERPKGSFSTLEIQRTEQGDSAMYLCASSPTPLPGVAKNIQYFGAGTRLSVL.

This CDR3 is CASSLGTSGAIAKNIQYF. The CDR3 DNA reads as TGTGCCAGCAGCTTAGGGACTAGCGGGGCCATAGCCAAAAACATTCAGTACTTC. This chain joins TRBV7-6 and TRBJ2-4, with TRBD2 matching over 12 bases. V dropped 1 base and J dropped 0; count of bases not matched to a gene: 4. This CDR3 spans 18 amino acids. Germline V gene data show CDR1 as SGHVS and CDR2 as FNYEAQ.

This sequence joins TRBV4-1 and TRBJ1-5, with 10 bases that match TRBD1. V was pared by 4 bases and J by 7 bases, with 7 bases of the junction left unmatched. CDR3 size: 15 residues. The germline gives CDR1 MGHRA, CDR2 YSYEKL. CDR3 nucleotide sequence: TGCGCCAGCAGCCCAGAGACAGGGGGCCCACAGCCCCAGCATTTT. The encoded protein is CASSPETGGPQPQHF.

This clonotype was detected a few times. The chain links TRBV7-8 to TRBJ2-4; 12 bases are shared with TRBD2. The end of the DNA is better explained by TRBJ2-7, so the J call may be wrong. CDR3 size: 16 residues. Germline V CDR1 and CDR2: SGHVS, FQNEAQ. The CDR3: CASSRLAGDIAYEQYF. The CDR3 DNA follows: TGTGCCAGCAGCCGACTAGCGGGAGATATAGCCTACGAGCAGTACTTC.

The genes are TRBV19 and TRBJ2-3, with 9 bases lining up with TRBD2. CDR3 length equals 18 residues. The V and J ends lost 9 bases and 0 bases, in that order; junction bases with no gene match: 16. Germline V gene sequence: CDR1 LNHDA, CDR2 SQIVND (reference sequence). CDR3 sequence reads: CASSRGLAGPASTDTQYF. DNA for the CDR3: TGTGCCAGCTCGAGGGGGCTAGCGGGACCTGCTAGCACAGATACGCAGTATTTT.

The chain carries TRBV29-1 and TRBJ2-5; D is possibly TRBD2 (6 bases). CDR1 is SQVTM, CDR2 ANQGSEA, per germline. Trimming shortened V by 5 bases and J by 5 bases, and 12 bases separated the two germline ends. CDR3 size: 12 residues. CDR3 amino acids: CSVYGRGETQYF. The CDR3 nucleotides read TGCAGCGTTTACGGGAGAGGGGAGACCCAGTACTTC.

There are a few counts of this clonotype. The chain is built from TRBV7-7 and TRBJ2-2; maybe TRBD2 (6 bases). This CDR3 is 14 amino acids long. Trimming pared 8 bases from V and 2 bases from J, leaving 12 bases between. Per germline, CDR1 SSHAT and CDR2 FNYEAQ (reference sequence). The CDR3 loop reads CASGGLLNTGELFF. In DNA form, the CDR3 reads TGTGCCAGCGGGGGACTCCTAAACACCGGGGAGCTGTTTTTT. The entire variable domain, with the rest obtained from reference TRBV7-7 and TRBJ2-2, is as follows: GAGVSQSPRYKVTKRGQDVTLRCDPISSHATLYWYQQALGQGPEFLTYFNYEAQPDKSGLPSDRFSAERPEGSISTLTIQRTEQRDSAMYRCASGGLLNTGELFFGEGSRLTVL.

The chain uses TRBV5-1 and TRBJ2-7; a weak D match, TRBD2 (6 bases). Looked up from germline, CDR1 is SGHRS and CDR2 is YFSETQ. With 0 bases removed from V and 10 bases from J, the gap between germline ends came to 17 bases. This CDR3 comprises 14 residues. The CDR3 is CASSLAGGTNSQYF. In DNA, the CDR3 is TGCGCCAGCAGCTTGGCCGGGGGAACGAACAGTCAGTACTTC.

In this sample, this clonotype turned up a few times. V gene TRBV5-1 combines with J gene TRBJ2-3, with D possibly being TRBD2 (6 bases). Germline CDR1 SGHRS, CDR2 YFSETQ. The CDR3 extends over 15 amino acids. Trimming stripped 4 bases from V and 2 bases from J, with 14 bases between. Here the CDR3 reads CASSPTAGTTDTQYF. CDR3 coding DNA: TGCGCCAGCAGCCCGACGGCGGGGACCACAGATACGCAGTATTTT.

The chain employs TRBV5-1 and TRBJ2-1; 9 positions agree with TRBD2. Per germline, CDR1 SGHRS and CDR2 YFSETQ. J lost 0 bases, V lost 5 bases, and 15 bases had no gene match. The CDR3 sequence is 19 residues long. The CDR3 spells CASRGIRTSAPSSYNEQFF. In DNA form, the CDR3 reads TGCGCCAGCAGAGGTATTAGGACTAGCGCACCCAGCTCCTACAATGAGCAGTTCTTC.

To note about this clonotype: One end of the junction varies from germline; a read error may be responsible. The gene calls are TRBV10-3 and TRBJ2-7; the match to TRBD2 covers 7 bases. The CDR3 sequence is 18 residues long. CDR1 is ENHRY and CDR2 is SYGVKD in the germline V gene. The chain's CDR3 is CAIIEGVMAGVYIYEQYF. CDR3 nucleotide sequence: TGTGCCATCATTGAGGGAGTGATGGCGGGAGTATATATCTACGAGCAGTACTTC.

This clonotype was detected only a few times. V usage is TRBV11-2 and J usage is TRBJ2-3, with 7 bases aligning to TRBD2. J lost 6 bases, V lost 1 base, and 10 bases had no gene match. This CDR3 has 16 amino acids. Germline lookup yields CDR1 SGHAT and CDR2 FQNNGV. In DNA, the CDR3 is TGTGCCAGCAGCTTAGTGGGGGAGGGCCTTCGGGATACGCAGTATTTT. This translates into CASSLVGEGLRDTQYF.

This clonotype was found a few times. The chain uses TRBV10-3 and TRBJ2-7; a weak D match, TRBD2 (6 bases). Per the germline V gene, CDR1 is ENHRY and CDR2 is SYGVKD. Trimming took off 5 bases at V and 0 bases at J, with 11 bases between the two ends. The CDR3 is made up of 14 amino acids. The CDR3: CAISRRAGSYEQYF. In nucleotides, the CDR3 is TGTGCCATCAGTCGGAGGGCGGGCTCCTACGAGCAGTACTTC.

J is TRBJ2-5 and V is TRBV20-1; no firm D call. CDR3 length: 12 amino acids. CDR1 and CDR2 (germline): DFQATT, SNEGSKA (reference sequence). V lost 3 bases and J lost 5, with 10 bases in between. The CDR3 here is CSASSSRETQYF. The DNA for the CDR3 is TGCAGTGCTAGTTCTTCGAGGGAGACCCAGTACTTC.

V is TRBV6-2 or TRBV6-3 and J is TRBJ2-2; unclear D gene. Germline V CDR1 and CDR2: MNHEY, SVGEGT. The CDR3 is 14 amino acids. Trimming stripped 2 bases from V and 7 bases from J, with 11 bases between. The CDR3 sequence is CASSYHVSDGELFF. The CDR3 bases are TGTGCCAGCAGTTACCATGTATCCGACGGGGAGCTGTTTTTT.

The CDR3 DNA follows: TGTGCCAGCAGCCCTAGCGGGAGTCGTACCTACGAGCAGTACTTC. Translating gives CASSPSGSRTYEQYF. V usage is TRBV11-1 and J usage is TRBJ2-5; 10 bases are shared with TRBD2. TRBJ2-7 matches the DNA end more closely, so the J call is doubtful. There are 15 residues in the CDR3. Germline V gives CDR1 SGHAT, CDR2 FQDESV (reference sequence).

The CDR3 loop reads CSASRASGFSYNEQFF. The CDR3 coding sequence is TGCAGTGCTAGTCGTGCTAGCGGGTTCTCCTACAATGAGCAGTTCTTC. This chain uses TRBV20-1 with TRBJ2-1; 8 nucleotides agree with TRBD2. Trimming cost V 3 bases and J 0 bases; bases outside gene matches: 7. Germline V gene data show CDR1 as DFQATT and CDR2 as SNEGSKA (reference sequence). The length of the CDR3 is 16 residues.

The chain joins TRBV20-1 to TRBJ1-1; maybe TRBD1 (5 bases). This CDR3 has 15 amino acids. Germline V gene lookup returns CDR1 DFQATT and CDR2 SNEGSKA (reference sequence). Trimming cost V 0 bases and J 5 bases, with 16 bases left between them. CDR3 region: CSAREPSGEVTEAFF. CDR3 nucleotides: TGCAGTGCTAGAGAGCCATCGGGGGAGGTGACTGAAGCTTTCTTT.

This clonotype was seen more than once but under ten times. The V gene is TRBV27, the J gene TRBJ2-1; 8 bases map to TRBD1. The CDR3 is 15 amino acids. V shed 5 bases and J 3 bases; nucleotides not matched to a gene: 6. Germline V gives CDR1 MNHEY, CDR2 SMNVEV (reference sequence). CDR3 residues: CASSAGQGSYNEQFF. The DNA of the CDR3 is TGTGCCAGCAGTGCCGGACAGGGTAGCTACAATGAGCAGTTCTTC.

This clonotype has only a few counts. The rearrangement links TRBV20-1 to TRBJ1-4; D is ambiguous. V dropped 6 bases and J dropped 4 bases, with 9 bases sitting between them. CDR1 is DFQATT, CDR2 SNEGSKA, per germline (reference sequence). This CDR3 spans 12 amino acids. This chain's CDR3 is CSATADNEKLFF. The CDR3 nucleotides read TGCAGTGCCACCGCTGATAATGAAAAACTGTTTTTT.

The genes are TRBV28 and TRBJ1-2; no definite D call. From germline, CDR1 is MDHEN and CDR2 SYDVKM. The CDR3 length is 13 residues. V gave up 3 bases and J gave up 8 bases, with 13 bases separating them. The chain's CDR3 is CASSFKVPVGYTF. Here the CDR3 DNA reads TGTGCCAGCAGTTTTAAGGTCCCTGTCGGCTACACCTTC.

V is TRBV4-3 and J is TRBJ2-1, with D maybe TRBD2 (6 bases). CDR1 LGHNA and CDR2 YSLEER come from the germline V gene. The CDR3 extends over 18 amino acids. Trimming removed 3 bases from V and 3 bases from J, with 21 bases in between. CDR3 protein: CASSQRSGGNIFYNEQFF. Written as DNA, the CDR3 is TGCGCCAGCAGCCAGCGTAGCGGAGGGAACATCTTCTACAATGAGCAGTTCTTC.

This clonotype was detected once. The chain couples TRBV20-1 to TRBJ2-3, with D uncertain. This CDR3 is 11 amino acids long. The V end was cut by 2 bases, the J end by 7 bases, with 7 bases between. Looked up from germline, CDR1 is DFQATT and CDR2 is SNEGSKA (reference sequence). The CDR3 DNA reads TGCAGTGCTAGAATAGGAAATACGCAGTATTTT. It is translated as CSARIGNTQYF.

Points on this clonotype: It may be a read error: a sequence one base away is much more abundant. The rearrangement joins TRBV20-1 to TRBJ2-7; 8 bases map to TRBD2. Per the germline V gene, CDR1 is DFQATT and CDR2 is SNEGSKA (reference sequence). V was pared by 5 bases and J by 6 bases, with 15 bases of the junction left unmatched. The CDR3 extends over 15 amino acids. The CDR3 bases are TGCAGTGCTCCAAGCGGGAGCCTCCCTCGGGGCGAGCAGTACTTC. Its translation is CSAPSGSLPRGEQYF.

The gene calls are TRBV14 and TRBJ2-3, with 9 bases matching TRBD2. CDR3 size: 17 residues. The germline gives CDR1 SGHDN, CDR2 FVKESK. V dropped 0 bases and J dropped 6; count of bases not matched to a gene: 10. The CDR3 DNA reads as TGTGCCAGCAGCCAAGATCTACCGGGACTAGCAACTGATACGCAGTATTTT. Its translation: CASSQDLPGLATDTQYF. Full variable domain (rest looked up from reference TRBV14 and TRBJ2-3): EAGVTQFPSHSVIEKGQTVTLRCDPISGHDNLYWYRRVMGKEIKFLLHFVKESKQDESGMPNNRFLAERTGGTYSTLKVQPAELEDSGVYFCASSQDLPGLATDTQYFGPGTRLTVL.